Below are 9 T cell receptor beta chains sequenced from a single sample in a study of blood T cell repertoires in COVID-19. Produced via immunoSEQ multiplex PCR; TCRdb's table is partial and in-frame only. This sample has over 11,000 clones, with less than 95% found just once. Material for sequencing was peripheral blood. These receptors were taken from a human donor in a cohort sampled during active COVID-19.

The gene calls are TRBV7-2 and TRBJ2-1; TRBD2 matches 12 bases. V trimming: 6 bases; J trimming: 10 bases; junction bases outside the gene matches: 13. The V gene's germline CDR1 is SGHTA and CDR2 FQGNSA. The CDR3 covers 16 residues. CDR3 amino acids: CASRMGLAGTQGEQFF. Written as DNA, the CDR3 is TGTGCCAGCAGGATGGGACTAGCGGGTACTCAGGGGGAGCAGTTCTTC.

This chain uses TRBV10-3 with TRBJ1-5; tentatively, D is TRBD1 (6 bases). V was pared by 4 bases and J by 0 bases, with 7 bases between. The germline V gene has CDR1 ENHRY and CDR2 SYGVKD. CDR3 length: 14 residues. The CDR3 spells CAISADSSNQPQHF. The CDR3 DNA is TGTGCCATCAGTGCGGACAGTAGCAATCAGCCCCAGCATTTT.

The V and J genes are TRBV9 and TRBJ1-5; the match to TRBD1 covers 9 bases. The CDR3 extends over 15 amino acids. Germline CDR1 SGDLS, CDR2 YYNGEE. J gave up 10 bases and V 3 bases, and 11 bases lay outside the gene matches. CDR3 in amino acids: CASSAGQGPLSPQHF. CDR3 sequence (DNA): TGTGCCAGCAGCGCGGGACAGGGCCCCTTGTCTCCCCAGCATTTT.

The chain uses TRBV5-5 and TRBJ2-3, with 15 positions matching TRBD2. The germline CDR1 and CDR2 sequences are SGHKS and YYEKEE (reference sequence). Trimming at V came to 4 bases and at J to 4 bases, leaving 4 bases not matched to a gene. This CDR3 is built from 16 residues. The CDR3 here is CASSTGLAGGPDTQYF. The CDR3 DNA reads TGTGCCAGCAGCACTGGACTAGCGGGGGGGCCAGATACGCAGTATTTT.

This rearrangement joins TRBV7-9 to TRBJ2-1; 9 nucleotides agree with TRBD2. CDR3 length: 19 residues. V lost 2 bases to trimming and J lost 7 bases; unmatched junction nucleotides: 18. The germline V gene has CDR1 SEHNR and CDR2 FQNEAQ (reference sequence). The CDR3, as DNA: TGTGCCAGCAGCTTACCACCCAGCGGGAGGACCGCCAAGATTAATGAGCAGTTCTTC. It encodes CASSLPPSGRTAKINEQFF.

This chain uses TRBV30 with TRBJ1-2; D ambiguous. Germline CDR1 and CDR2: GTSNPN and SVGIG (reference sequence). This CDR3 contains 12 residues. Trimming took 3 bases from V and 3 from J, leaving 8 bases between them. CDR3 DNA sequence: TGTGCCTGGAGGGCCCACGACTATGGCTACACCTTC. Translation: CAWRAHDYGYTF.

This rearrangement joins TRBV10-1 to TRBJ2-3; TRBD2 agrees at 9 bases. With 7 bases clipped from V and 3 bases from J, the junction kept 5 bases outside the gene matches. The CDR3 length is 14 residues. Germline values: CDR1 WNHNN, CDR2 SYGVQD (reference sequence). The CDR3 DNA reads TGCGCCAGCAAGGGCGGGAGGGCTACAGATACGCAGTATTTT. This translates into CASKGGRATDTQYF.

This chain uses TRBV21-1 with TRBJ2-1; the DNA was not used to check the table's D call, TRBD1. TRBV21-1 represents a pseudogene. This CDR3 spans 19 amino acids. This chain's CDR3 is CASSKNSTTGPTIYNEQFF. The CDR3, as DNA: TGTGCCAGCAGCAAAAACTCCACGACAGGCCCCACGATCTACAATGAGCAGTTCTTC.

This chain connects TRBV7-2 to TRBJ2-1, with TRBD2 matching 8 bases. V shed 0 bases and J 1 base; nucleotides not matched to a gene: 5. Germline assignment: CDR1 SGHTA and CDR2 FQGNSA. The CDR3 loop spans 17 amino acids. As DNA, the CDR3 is TGTGCCAGCAGCTTAGCGCGTTCTAGCGGGTCCTACAATGAGCAGTTCTTC. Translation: CASSLARSSGSYNEQFF.